A selection of T cell receptor beta chains follows, all from one sample in a study of OX40 agonist ivuxolimab in advanced cancers. Sequenced by immunoSEQ multiplex PCR; TCRdb stores in-frame clones only, minus some. The sample yields roughly 72,000 clones, over 75% seen once. The sequencing here drew on CD4+ or CD8+ T cells sorted from blood, taken in a trial of the OX40 agonist ivuxolimab. Receptors were obtained from an adult with an advanced solid tumor such as melanoma, head and neck, liver or kidney cancer. The CDR3 runs from the conserved cysteine through the conserved F or W. The order of the fields is clone size, V gene, D gene, J gene, CDR3 protein, CDR3 DNA. A D gene is named only where the DNA matches it firmly. Clone size is not always given. Where it is, it says once, few, many or a class for expanded clones.

-	TRBV11-2	TRBD1	TRBJ2-2	CASSLGQTGGFGELFF	TGTGCCAGCAGCTTAGGACAGACAGGGGGCTTCGGGGAGCTGTTTTTT
-	TRBV2	-	TRBJ2-5	CASSEAGRTGQETQYF	TGTGCCAGCAGTGAAGCGGGGAGGACAGGCCAAGAGACCCAGTACTTC
-	TRBV7-2	-	TRBJ2-7	CASRTEVGEQYF	TGTGCCAGCCGTACCGAGGTAGGGGAGCAGTACTTC
-	TRBV5-1	TRBD1	TRBJ2-1	CASSLEDLGQSVF	TGCGCCAGCAGCTTGGAAGACTTGGGACAGAGCGTCTTC
-	TRBV11-2	TRBD1	TRBJ2-7	CASAPGDRPPFYEQYF	TGTGCCAGCGCCCCCGGGGACAGGCCACCCTTCTACGAGCAGTACTTC
-	TRBV11-2	-	TRBJ2-3	CASTWGAERITDTQYF	TGTGCCAGCACGTGGGGAGCGGAGCGGATCACAGATACGCAGTATTTT
-	TRBV19	-	TRBJ1-4	CASSRVWTNEKLFF	TGTGCCAGTAGTAGAGTATGGACTAATGAAAAACTGTTTTTT
few	TRBV10-3	-	TRBJ2-1	CAISELPLGGLNEQFF	TGTGCCATCAGTGAGCTTCCCTTAGGGGGGCTCAATGAGCAGTTCTTC
-	TRBV10-2	TRBD1	TRBJ2-7	CASSGQGQGEQYF	TGCGCCAGCAGTGGACAGGGACAAGGGGAGCAGTACTTC
-	TRBV11-3	TRBD2	TRBJ2-5	CASSAGGQETQYF	TGTGCCAGCAGTGCGGGGGGGCAAGAGACCCAGTACTTC
-	TRBV5-1	-	TRBJ1-2	CASSLVSQGSYGYTF	TGCGCCAGCAGCTTGGTGTCTCAGGGAAGCTATGGCTACACCTTC
few	TRBV27	-	TRBJ1-4	CASSPTPRGQNEKLFF	TGTGCCAGCAGTCCAACCCCCAGGGGTCAAAATGAAAAACTGTTTTTT
once	TRBV6-5	-	TRBJ2-7	CASTNGPYEQYF	TGTGCCAGCACCAACGGGCCCTACGAGCAGTACTTC
-	TRBV19	-	TRBJ1-2	CASSISRAGYTF	TGTGCCAGTAGTATTTCCAGGGCCGGCTACACCTTC
-	TRBV19	-	TRBJ2-5	CASSINRQETQYF	TGTGCCAGTAGTATTAACAGGCAAGAGACCCAGTACTTC
-	TRBV10-3	-	TRBJ1-1	CAISEKQANTEAFF	TGTGCCATCAGTGAAAAACAGGCTAACACTGAAGCTTTCTTT
-	TRBV2	-	TRBJ2-7	CASRYQGNSYEQYF	TGTGCCAGCCGGTACCAGGGAAACTCCTACGAGCAGTACTTC
-	TRBV27	-	TRBJ2-1	CASSFGLGVWEQFF	TGTGCCAGCAGTTTTGGGCTAGGGGTGTGGGAGCAGTTCTTC
-	TRBV2	TRBD2	TRBJ2-3	CASSGLAGTDTQYF	TGTGCCAGCAGTGGGCTAGCGGGTACAGATACGCAGTATTTT
once	TRBV6-5	-	TRBJ1-4	CASSLTAFGGNEKLFF	TGTGCCAGCAGTTTGACAGCCTTCGGGGGAAATGAAAAACTGTTTTTT
once	TRBV6-6	-	TRBJ2-2	CASSYSREAGELFF	TGTGCCAGCAGTTACTCGCGTGAGGCCGGGGAGCTGTTTTTT
-	TRBV2	TRBD2	TRBJ2-1	CASSAPSGRGNEQFF	TGTGCCAGCAGCGCGCCTAGCGGGAGGGGAAATGAGCAGTTCTTC
-	TRBV15	TRBD1	TRBJ1-1	CATSSPRGVNTEAFF	TGTGCCACCAGCAGCCCCAGGGGGGTAAACACTGAAGCTTTCTTT
once	TRBV14	-	TRBJ2-1	CASSQDQMGGRRDEQFF	TGTGCCAGCAGCCAAGATCAGATGGGGGGGCGAAGGGATGAGCAGTTCTTC
-	TRBV5-1	TRBD1	TRBJ2-7	CASSYGGQGTSYEQYF	TGCGCCAGCAGCTATGGGGGACAGGGGACATCCTACGAGCAGTACTTC
-	TRBV7-2	-	TRBJ2-1	CASSSVGGLEQFF	TGTGCCAGCAGCTCGGTGGGGGGCCTCGAGCAGTTCTTC
-	TRBV11-2	TRBD1	TRBJ2-1	CASSLGGTLSYNEQFF	TGTGCCAGCAGCCTAGGGGGCACCCTCTCCTACAATGAGCAGTTCTTC
-	TRBV11-2	TRBD1	TRBJ1-1	CASSPAPGGVTEAFF	TGTGCCAGCAGCCCCGCTCCAGGGGGAGTTACTGAAGCTTTCTTT
-	TRBV5-1	-	TRBJ1-1	CASAGQSNTEAFF	TGCGCCAGCGCAGGACAGAGCAACACTGAAGCTTTCTTT
medium-sized	TRBV16	TRBD1	TRBJ1-5	CASSQSLGQGNQPQHF	TGTGCCAGCAGCCAATCCCTGGGACAGGGGAATCAGCCCCAGCATTTT
-	TRBV5-8	-	TRBJ2-3	CASSLGHTDTQYF	TGTGCCAGCAGCTTGGGACACACAGATACGCAGTATTTT
-	TRBV7-9	-	TRBJ2-4	CASSLGVGAKNIQYF	TGTGCCAGCAGCTTAGGGGTAGGGGCCAAAAACATTCAGTACTTC
-	TRBV5-7	TRBD1	TRBJ1-1	CASSFRGRPTEAFF	TGTGCCAGCAGCTTCAGGGGGCGGCCCACTGAAGCTTTCTTT